This T cell receptor (beta chain) was recovered during a study of T cells after yellow fever vaccination. TCRdb called the 5' RACE reads again in MiXCR, with one record for every CDR3 protein. The sample includes about 300,000 distinct CDR3 sequences, roughly 9% of them seen just once. CDR3 size: 13 residues. V lost 4 bases, J lost 6 bases, and 9 bases lay in between. Germline CDR1 reads MNHEY; CDR2 reads SMNVEV (reference sequence). This clonotype was detected a few times. The chain recombines TRBV27 with TRBJ2-2; D might be TRBD1 or TRBD2, each matching 5 bases. The sequencing used CD4+ T cells sorted from PBMCs, collected 5 days after the yellow fever booster vaccination. The clonotype comes from a man between 18 and 29 years old who received the YFV17D yellow fever vaccine. CDR3 nucleotides: TGTGCCAGCAGTTGGGGGATGTCCGGGGAGCTGTTTTTT. Protein: CASSWGMSGELFF.